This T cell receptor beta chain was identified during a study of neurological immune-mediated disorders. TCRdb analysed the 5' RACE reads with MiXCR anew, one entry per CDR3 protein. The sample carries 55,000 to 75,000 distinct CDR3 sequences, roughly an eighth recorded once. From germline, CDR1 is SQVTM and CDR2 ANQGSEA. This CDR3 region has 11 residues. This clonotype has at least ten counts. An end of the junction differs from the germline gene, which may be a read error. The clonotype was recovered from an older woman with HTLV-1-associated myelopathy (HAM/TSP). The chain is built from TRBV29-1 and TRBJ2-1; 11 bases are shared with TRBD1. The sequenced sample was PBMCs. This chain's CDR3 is CSAEGQGGFVF. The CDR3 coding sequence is TGCAGCGCCGAGGGACAGGGGGGCTTCGTCTTC.